This section outlines one T cell receptor beta chain sequence together with its context. This clone has more than one count but fewer than ten. There is no known antigen for this receptor. No base qualities exist here, and no much larger clone lies one base off it. Each donor gave one peripheral blood draw, approximately 110 mL on average, collected into heparinised tubes. Naive, central memory, regulatory and stem cell-like memory CD4+ T cells were sorted on a BD FACSAria II using a panel including CD45RO, CCR7, CD25, CD127, CD95 and CD27. A purity above 98% was achieved for all sorted populations. Right away, PBMCs were isolated by Lymphoprep density gradient centrifugation and were stained directly, with no culture step. To minimize batch effects, samples were stained and sorted in pairs, one healthy donor with one patient per experiment. This record comes from a study of beta chain features in type 1 diabetes listed by TCRdb under 2018. Context from the whole study: Mean age, gender distribution, total cell number and subset yield did not differ between patients and healthy donors. Whereas all 30 or so donors provided naive and central memory subsets, regulatory and stem cell-like memory subsets were isolated from just 8 patients and roughly 8 healthy donors. A total of roughly 100 million sorted cells were examined across all samples, and a strong correlation was observed between cell number per subset and RNA yield. The study compared the TCRB repertoires of sorted circulating CD4+ T cell subsets in recently diagnosed type 1 diabetes patients with those in matched healthy donors.

The High Capacity cDNA Reverse Transcription Kit was used to reverse transcribe all of the isolated RNA, meaning that expressed TCRB transcripts were what got sequenced. Deep immunoSEQ sequencing was applied to naive, central memory and regulatory T cell samples, giving an average of approximately 4 million total reads per sample. Sorted cells were lysed in RLT buffer, and RNA was extracted using DNase-treated RNeasy Micro or Mini kits according to cell number. Each cell subset was processed on its own to prevent cross-contamination, while patient and healthy donor samples were processed together. The immunoSEQ multiplex PCR was used to amplify TCRB sequences from cDNA, yielding 87-bp fragments that span the CDR3 region. The amplicons were sequenced using the Illumina HiSeq platform. The source study handled its data this way. Synthetic template baselines were used to correct PCR bias computationally, reads within Hamming distance 2 were collapsed, and singletons that could not be merged were discarded. Reads were aligned against IMGT to assign V, D and J genes, CDR3 length and insertions or deletions at six rearrangement sites. Within each subset, clonotype counts were normalized to sorted cell number, and only after that were true diversity and Gini coefficients computed with the tcR R package. Repertoire sharing was quantified using the overlap coefficient calculated on TCRB nucleotide sequences. Out-of-frame TCRB sequences from naive cells were analyzed to stand in for the pre-selection repertoire. In its TCRdb copy, this immuneACCESS table keeps in-frame sequences only and misses some clones. Where compared with another copy, unresolved V genes explain less than half of these, and the others have no known cause. That table gives V, J and clone size, and the DNA gave D and trimming. The table for this sample lists 400,000 to 450,000 clones; over 11% of them were counted only once. The top ten clonotypes cover 0.03% to 0.04% of the sample.

Broad study findings and their caveats: Shorter templates might be favored by PCR, yet because patient and control samples were amplified and corrected together, any such skew would affect both groups equally. Because small numbers of individuals were included in the HLA sub-analyses, any influence of HLA type on TCRB rearrangement was left unresolved. Type 1 diabetes patients showed a moderate but significant shortening of TCRB CDR3 length in all four CD4+ subsets. Naive, central memory and regulatory TCRB repertoires appeared to be more similar among patients than among healthy donors. Sequencing cDNA rather than genomic DNA could over-represent highly expressing activated cells, although activation and CD3 levels did not differ between groups. Patients with type 1 diabetes made fewer insertions and deleted more nucleotides at VDJ recombination sites, implying thymic rearrangement abnormalities.

From a lookup of the germline V gene (reference sequence), CDR1 and CDR2 are WNHNN and SYGVQD. V ends up 4 bases short and J 11 bases short, with an unmatched junction base count of 7. The CDR3 covers 14 residues, taking in both the cysteine and the phenylalanine. The read is trimmed to its CDR3 DNA, 42 bases read in frame from base 1. The chain was built from TRBV10-1 and TRBJ1-6; 8 central bases correspond to TRBD1. The clonotype was recovered from a man under 40 in good health. The sample comprised naive CD4+ T cells from blood. This specimen's cell subset or site label, interpreted: true naive CD4+ T cells. The DNA sequence is TGCGCCAGCAGTGTTTTGGGGACAGGTGCACCCCTCCACTTT. It specifies CASSVLGTGAPLHF.